One sample yielded the 21 T cell receptor beta chains listed below, sequenced in a study of beta chain features in type 1 diabetes. Their antigens remain unidentified. Investigators reverse transcribed all isolated RNA, so they sequenced expressed TCRB transcripts. Method: immunoSEQ multiplex PCR; TCRdb's copy keeps in-frame clones and lacks some. The table has 160,000 or so clones, 6.5% to 10% seen once; the top ten hold 0.54%. Study-level points and caveats: Moderate yet significant TCRB CDR3 shortening was seen in Type 1 diabetes patients in all four CD4+ subsets.

The specimen was central memory CD4+ T cells from blood. The receptors come from a woman aged 18-30 years with type 1 diabetes.

The chain employs TRBV6-5 and TRBJ1-2; TRBD1 matches at 8 bases. Germline CDR1 reads MNHEY; CDR2 reads SVGAGI. This CDR3 is 14 amino acids long. The V and J ends lost 6 bases and 7 bases, in that order; junction bases with no gene match: 10. CDR3 in amino acids: CASSPGQGRGGYTF. CDR3 nucleotide sequence: TGTGCCAGCAGCCCCGGACAGGGCCGGGGTGGCTACACCTTC.

The chain links TRBV5-1 to TRBJ2-1, with 11 bases fitting TRBD1. The CDR3 has 15 amino acids. V shed 0 bases and J 7 bases; nucleotides not matched to a gene: 3. Germline values: CDR1 SGHRS, CDR2 YFSETQ. CDR3 region: CASSLAGQGVNEQFF. The CDR3 DNA reads as TGCGCCAGCAGCTTGGCGGGACAGGGGGTGAATGAGCAGTTCTTC.

The gene calls are TRBV15 and TRBJ2-5; 7 bases line up with TRBD1. Trimming cost V 3 bases and J 1 base; bases outside gene matches: 5. The CDR3 length is 15 residues. CDR1 is LNHNV and CDR2 is YYDKDF in the germline V gene (reference sequence). The CDR3 spells CATSRHRGLQETQYF. In nucleotides, the CDR3 is TGTGCCACCAGCAGGCACAGGGGCCTCCAAGAGACCCAGTACTTC.

This clone turned up a few times. V gene TRBV6-1 combines with J gene TRBJ2-5; D gene unclear. V lost 5 bases to trimming and J lost 2 bases, with 9 bases between them. Germline V gene data show CDR1 as MNHNS and CDR2 as SASEGT. The CDR3 is 13 amino acids. The CDR3: CASSLLVQETQYF. CDR3 DNA: TGTGCCAGCAGTTTACTGGTACAAGAGACCCAGTACTTC.

This clone was found a few times. J is TRBJ2-1 and V is TRBV7-6; a possible D gene is TRBD1 (5 bases). The V end lost 0 bases, the J end lost 7 bases, and 13 bases lay between the germline ends. CDR3 length equals 15 residues. In germline, CDR1 is SGHVS, CDR2 FNYEAQ. The CDR3 region is CASSLASQGSNEQFF. CDR3 nucleotides: TGTGCCAGCAGCTTAGCCAGTCAGGGAAGTAATGAGCAGTTCTTC.

J is TRBJ2-7 and V is TRBV19; 7 bases fit TRBD2. CDR3 length: 13 amino acids. Looked up from germline, CDR1 is LNHDA and CDR2 is SQIVND (reference sequence). V was pared by 4 bases and J by 5 bases, with 5 bases of the junction left unmatched. CDR3 region: CASSSGSVNEQYF. In nucleotides, the CDR3 is TGTGCCAGTAGTAGCGGGAGTGTCAACGAGCAGTACTTC.

On this clone: Different DNA sequences within this sample yield the same CDR3. The CDR3 bases are TGTGCCAGCAGCTTGCGGGGCAATCAGCCCCAGCATTTT. It codes for CASSLRGNQPQHF. This chain joins TRBV7-2 and TRBJ1-5, with no clear D. V was trimmed by 3 bases and J by 2 bases, leaving 5 bases between them. CDR1 is SGHTA and CDR2 is FQGNSA in the germline V gene. CDR3 length equals 13 residues.

J is TRBJ1-2 and V is TRBV7-2, with 7 bases aligning to TRBD1. Germline CDR1 is SGHTA and CDR2 is FQGNSA. This CDR3 region has 18 residues. V trimming: 5 bases; J trimming: 4 bases; junction bases outside the gene matches: 19. The CDR3 reads CASSLIAGQRTPIYGYTF. Here the CDR3 DNA reads TGTGCCAGCAGCCTAATAGCGGGACAGCGCACTCCAATCTATGGCTACACCTTC. The whole variable domain, remainder taken from reference TRBV7-2 and TRBJ1-2, is GAGVSQSPSNKVTEKGKDVELRCDPISGHTALYWYRQSLGQGLEFLIYFQGNSAPDKSGLPSDRFSAERTGGSVSTLTIQRTQQEDSAVYLCASSLIAGQRTPIYGYTFGSGTRLTVV.

The chain uses TRBV18 and TRBJ2-3; D might be TRBD2 (6 bases). The V gene lost 6 bases and the J gene lost 6 bases, with 19 bases spanning the gap. The CDR3 length is 15 residues. The germline gives CDR1 KGHSH, CDR2 LQKENI. CDR3 in amino acids: CASSYGTSLRDTQYF. Here the CDR3 DNA reads TGTGCCAGCTCGTACGGGACTTCCCTCCGGGATACGCAGTATTTT.

This clone was detected a few times. The genes are TRBV28 and TRBJ2-5; D is perhaps TRBD2 (7 bases). Per the germline V gene, CDR1 is MDHEN and CDR2 is SYDVKM. The CDR3 loop spans 13 amino acids. V was shortened by 8 bases and J by 5 bases, with 15 bases between the two germline ends. CDR3 DNA sequence: TGTGCCAGCGTATTAGGGGGGGTGGAGACCCAGTACTTC. This encodes CASVLGGVETQYF.

This clone was recorded a few times. The V and J genes are TRBV7-8 and TRBJ1-2; D might be TRBD1 (6 bases). The CDR3 has 13 residues. The germline V gene encodes CDR1 SGHVS and CDR2 FQNEAQ. Trimming pared 8 bases from V and 5 bases from J, leaving 15 bases between. The CDR3, as DNA: TGTGCCAGCGGCCCGGGGGGGCGGTATGGCTACACCTTC. Protein product: CASGPGGRYGYTF.

This clone appeared a few times. This chain joins TRBV19 and TRBJ2-2; the match to TRBD1 covers 9 bases. CDR1 and CDR2 (germline): LNHDA, SQIVND (reference sequence). Losses at the gene ends were 7 bases for V and 4 bases for J; bases not matched to a gene: 1. The CDR3 consists of 13 residues. The CDR3 region is CASKGQGTGELFF. In DNA, the CDR3 is TGTGCCAGTAAGGGACAGGGCACCGGGGAGCTGTTTTTT. The whole variable domain, filled in from reference TRBV19 and TRBJ2-2, reads DGGITQSPKYLFRKEGQNVTLSCEQNLNHDAMYWYRQDPGQGLRLIYYSQIVNDFQKGDIAEGYSVSREKKESFPLTVTSAQKNPTAFYLCASKGQGTGELFFGEGSRLTVL.

This clone occurred many times. The chain links TRBV7-2 to TRBJ2-4, with D perhaps TRBD2 (5 bases). V was pared by 4 bases and J by 9 bases, with 10 bases between. Germline V gene lookup returns CDR1 SGHTA and CDR2 FQGNSA. This CDR3 spans 12 amino acids. DNA for the CDR3: TGTGCCAGCAGCTCGCCTGAGGGCATTCAGTACTTC. It encodes CASSSPEGIQYF. The full variable domain, rest sourced from reference TRBV7-2 and TRBJ2-4, is GAGVSQSPSNKVTEKGKDVELRCDPISGHTALYWYRQSLGQGLEFLIYFQGNSAPDKSGLPSDRFSAERTGGSVSTLTIQRTQQEDSAVYLCASSSPEGIQYFGAGTRLSVL.

Only a few counts were recorded for this clone. The chain recombines TRBV7-2 with TRBJ2-5, with D maybe TRBD1 (6 bases). This CDR3 spans 13 amino acids. Between the trimmed V and J ends, which lost 5 bases and 5 bases, there was a span of 12 bases. Germline V gene lookup returns CDR1 SGHTA and CDR2 FQGNSA. The CDR3 is CASSVQGRETQYF. In DNA form, the CDR3 reads TGTGCCAGCAGCGTACAGGGCCGGGAGACCCAGTACTTC.

Many counts were recorded for this clone. V gene TRBV18 combines with J gene TRBJ2-5; possibly TRBD1 for D (5 bases). CDR3 length: 16 residues. V was clipped by 3 bases and J by 6 bases, with 20 bases between them. CDR1 and CDR2 (germline): KGHSH, LQKENI. The CDR3 bases are TGTGCCAGCTCACCTTTACAAGCAGGGTGGCGGCAGACCCAGTACTTC. It is translated as CASSPLQAGWRQTQYF.

The chain recombines TRBV27 with TRBJ1-1; 12 bases are a match to TRBD1. This CDR3 spans 17 amino acids. J lost 0 bases, V lost 4 bases, and 6 bases had no gene match. CDR1 is MNHEY, CDR2 SMNVEV, per germline (reference sequence). This chain's CDR3 is CASSWGTGGTVNTEAFF. The CDR3 DNA reads as TGTGCCAGCAGTTGGGGGACAGGGGGCACGGTGAACACTGAAGCTTTCTTT.

In this sample, this clone turned up a few times. The chain uses TRBV28 and TRBJ2-7, with D possibly TRBD1 on 6 matching bases. Germline values: CDR1 MDHEN, CDR2 SYDVKM. The length of the CDR3 is 15 residues. The V end lost 1 base, the J end lost 5 bases, and 15 bases lay between the germline ends. The CDR3 is CASSLLSGDNNEQYF. DNA for the CDR3: TGTGCCAGCAGTTTATTGTCAGGGGATAACAACGAGCAGTACTTC.

Only a few counts were recorded for this clone. Other DNA sequences from this sample encode an identical CDR3 as well. The chain uses TRBV9 and TRBJ1-1, with a possible D match to TRBD1 (5 bases). The CDR3 is 14 amino acids. The germline CDR1 and CDR2 sequences are SGDLS and YYNGEE. V lost 0 bases and J 5 bases, leaving 11 bases between the germline ends. The CDR3 coding sequence is TGTGCCAGCAGCGTAGATGGGGGGGGAACTGAAGCTTTCTTT. Translating it yields CASSVDGGGTEAFF.

The sample holds a few counts of this clone. The chain links TRBV9 to TRBJ1-5; possibly TRBD1 for D (6 bases). The V gene lost 4 bases and the J gene lost 6 bases, with 11 bases spanning the gap. Germline CDR1 and CDR2: SGDLS and YYNGEE. The CDR3 is made up of 13 amino acids. The CDR3 nucleotides read TGTGCCAGCAGCCAAGTAGGGGGTCAGCCCCAGCATTTT. It is translated as CASSQVGGQPQHF. The variable domain in full, with the rest retrieved from reference TRBV9 and TRBJ1-5, is DSGVTQTPKHLITATGQRVTLRCSPRSGDLSVYWYQQSLDQGLQFLIQYYNGEERAKGNILERFSAQQFPDLHSELNLSSLELGDSALYFCASSQVGGQPQHFGDGTRLSIL.

The chain carries TRBV2 and TRBJ1-2, with D hard to call. The CDR3 covers 12 residues. V was shortened by 4 bases and J by 5 bases, with 8 bases between the two germline ends. Per germline, CDR1 SNHLY and CDR2 FYNNEI. CDR3 in amino acids: CASSAGEYGYTF. CDR3 sequence (DNA): TGTGCCAGCAGTGCGGGAGAGTATGGCTACACCTTC.

The CDR3 sequence is CASSPNWSSYNEQFF. The CDR3 nucleotides read TGTGCCAGCTCACCAAACTGGAGCTCCTACAATGAGCAGTTCTTC. The chain combines TRBV18 with TRBJ2-1; D is uncertain. The CDR3 runs to 15 residues. CDR1 and CDR2 (germline): KGHSH, LQKENI. V lost 2 bases and J 0 bases, leaving 8 bases between the germline ends.